Shown below are 26 T cell receptor beta chains from a single sample sequenced in a study of blood T cell repertoires in COVID-19. Measured with immunoSEQ multiplex PCR; TCRdb has only the in-frame clones, and not every one. The sample has around 450,000 clones, 87% seen once. The specimen sequenced was PBMCs or T cells enriched from blood (not recorded which). The receptors originated from a young woman who had recovered from COVID-19.

The chain carries TRBV5-4 and TRBJ1-6; D unclear. The V end lost 0 bases, the J end lost 12 bases, and 7 bases lay between the germline ends. The CDR3 sequence is 12 residues long. Germline V gives CDR1 SGHNT, CDR2 YYREEE (reference sequence). The CDR3 bases are TGTGCCAGCAGCTTGGACTTGCTACCCCTCCACTTT. Translating it yields CASSLDLLPLHF.

V usage is TRBV6-4 and J usage is TRBJ2-1, with D perhaps matching TRBD1 (7 bases). The CDR3 length is 16 residues. Germline V lookup: CDR1 MRHNA, CDR2 SNTAGT. Trimming left V 5 bases short and J 8 bases short, with 22 bases between. In DNA form, the CDR3 reads TGTGCCAGCAGTAGGACCCCAGGGGGGTCAGGGGATGAGCAGTTCTTC. It specifies CASSRTPGGSGDEQFF.

The chain employs TRBV19 and TRBJ1-2; tentatively, D is TRBD1 (6 bases). The CDR3 contains 12 residues. Germline assignment: CDR1 LNHDA and CDR2 SQIVND (reference sequence). V was trimmed by 7 bases and J by 7 bases, leaving 13 bases between them. This chain's CDR3 is CASTNRVVGYTF. The CDR3 DNA follows: TGTGCCAGTACCAACAGGGTTGTTGGCTACACCTTC.

The chain joins TRBV12-5 to TRBJ2-7; TRBD2 matches 8 bases. V lost 6 bases to trimming and J lost 6 bases; unmatched junction nucleotides: 13. CDR1 is LGHNT, CDR2 FRNRAP, per germline. There are 15 residues in the CDR3. The CDR3 is CASGLQQGLGGEQYF. In DNA form, the CDR3 reads TGTGCTAGTGGCCTACAACAGGGACTAGGGGGCGAGCAGTACTTC.

This chain uses TRBV9 with TRBJ2-2; tentative D call: TRBD2 (6 bases). Trimming pared 3 bases from V and 1 base from J, leaving 13 bases between. The CDR3 consists of 16 residues. CDR1 and CDR2 from the germline V gene are SGDLS and YYNGEE. Here the CDR3 DNA reads TGTGCCAGCAGCGGCAAGCGGGCGGGGAACACCGGGGAGCTGTTTTTT. Its translation is CASSGKRAGNTGELFF.

This sequence joins TRBV6-5 and TRBJ2-3, with 10 positions matching TRBD2. Losses at the gene ends were 6 bases for V and 5 bases for J; bases not matched to a gene: 5. This CDR3 comprises 14 residues. Looked up from germline, CDR1 is MNHEY and CDR2 is SVGAGI. The CDR3 loop reads CASSEGLAIDTQYF. The CDR3 DNA reads as TGTGCCAGCAGCGAGGGACTAGCGATAGATACGCAGTATTTT.

This chain links TRBV12-5 with TRBJ1-1, with D uncertain. Trimming cost V 3 bases and J 3 bases, with 11 bases left between them. Germline V gene lookup returns CDR1 LGHNT and CDR2 FRNRAP. The CDR3 contains 14 residues. CDR3 nucleotides: TGTGCTAGTGGTTTCTATCGGAGGGACACTGAAGCTTTCTTT. It yields the protein CASGFYRRDTEAFF.

V is TRBV28 and J is TRBJ1-2, with 9 nucleotides matching TRBD1. Per germline, CDR1 MDHEN and CDR2 SYDVKM. J gave up 5 bases and V 4 bases, and 5 bases lay outside the gene matches. This CDR3 comprises 14 residues. The CDR3 sequence: CASSSPGQGYGYTF. Here the CDR3 DNA reads TGTGCCAGCAGTTCGCCGGGACAGGGTTATGGCTACACCTTC.

The chain joins TRBV19 to TRBJ2-2; 8 bases line up with TRBD2. The CDR3 sequence is 14 residues long. The V and J ends lost 5 bases and 6 bases, in that order; junction bases with no gene match: 5. Looked up from germline, CDR1 is LNHDA and CDR2 is SQIVND (reference sequence). The CDR3 loop reads CASSLTGGSGELFF. CDR3 nucleotide sequence: TGTGCCAGTAGTTTAACGGGAGGGTCCGGGGAGCTGTTTTTT. Using reference TRBV19 and TRBJ2-2 for the parts outside the CDR3, the full variable domain is DGGITQSPKYLFRKEGQNVTLSCEQNLNHDAMYWYRQDPGQGLRLIYYSQIVNDFQKGDIAEGYSVSREKKESFPLTVTSAQKNPTAFYLCASSLTGGSGELFFGEGSRLTVL.

The V call is TRBV28, the J call TRBJ1-2; possibly TRBD1 for D (5 bases). The length of the CDR3 is 12 residues. The V gene's germline CDR1 is MDHEN and CDR2 SYDVKM. Trimming took off 2 bases at V and 7 bases at J, with 8 bases between the two ends. For the CDR3, the DNA is TGTGCCAGCAGTTTAACAGGTGCTGGCTACACCTTC. Translated, it gives CASSLTGAGYTF.

The chain links TRBV3-1 (or the pseudogene TRBV3-2) to TRBJ1-6; 7 nucleotides match TRBD1. In germline, CDR1 is LGHDT, CDR2 YNNKEL (reference sequence). The J segment lost 8 bases and the V segment lost 3 bases, leaving 4 bases of the junction unmatched. The CDR3 sequence is 14 residues long. The CDR3 here is CASSHTGVDSPLHF. CDR3 bases: TGTGCCAGCAGCCATACAGGGGTAGATTCACCCCTCCACTTT.

This clone appeared a single time. The chain uses TRBV4-1 and TRBJ1-1, with D possibly being TRBD1 (5 bases). Germline V gives CDR1 MGHRA, CDR2 YSYEKL. The CDR3 sequence is 15 residues long. V shed 2 bases and J shed 3 bases, with 13 bases lying between them. The CDR3 nucleotides read TGCGCCAGCAGCCAATTTAGGGGCACCGACACTGAAGCTTTCTTT. Amino acids: CASSQFRGTDTEAFF.

The chain carries TRBV6-2 or TRBV6-3 and TRBJ1-2; unclear D gene. V was pared by 6 bases and J by 4 bases, with 18 bases between. This CDR3 region has 15 residues. Germline CDR1 reads MNHEY; CDR2 reads SVGEGT. The CDR3 reads CASSPGWLPGYGYTF. The CDR3 region has the DNA TGTGCCAGCAGCCCCGGGTGGCTGCCGGGCTATGGCTACACCTTC.

This clone was detected only once. The chain combines TRBV30 with TRBJ1-2; TRBD1 matches at 8 bases. In germline, CDR1 is GTSNPN, CDR2 SVGIG (reference sequence). The CDR3 runs 12 residues. After removal of 3 bases from V and 8 bases from J, the junction contained 5 bases not matched to a gene. The CDR3 DNA follows: TGTGCCTGGAGCCAGGGGGCGAGGGGCTACACCTTC. Amino acid sequence: CAWSQGARGYTF.

The chain joins TRBV6-6 to TRBJ1-1, with 9 positions matching TRBD1. The J segment lost 4 bases and the V segment lost 6 bases, leaving 6 bases of the junction unmatched. Germline assignment: CDR1 MNHNY and CDR2 SVGAGI (reference sequence). CDR3 length: 14 amino acids. Here the CDR3 reads CASRHNRGPTEAFF. In nucleotides, the CDR3 is TGTGCCAGCAGACATAACAGGGGGCCCACTGAAGCTTTCTTT.

The gene calls are TRBV29-1 and TRBJ2-1; TRBD2 matches 8 bases. The CDR3 is made up of 13 amino acids. V dropped 4 bases and J dropped 2; count of bases not matched to a gene: 1. In germline, CDR1 is SQVTM, CDR2 ANQGSEA. The CDR3 is CSVVAGPYNEQFF. DNA for the CDR3: TGCAGCGTTGTAGCGGGGCCCTACAATGAGCAGTTCTTC.

The genes are TRBV9 and TRBJ2-2; 9 nucleotides align to TRBD1. Looked up from germline, CDR1 is SGDLS and CDR2 is YYNGEE. Unmatched junction bases numbered 8, after V lost 7 bases and J lost 4 bases. The length of the CDR3 is 15 residues. CDR3 sequence: CASGERTGVTGELFF. In DNA, the CDR3 is TGTGCCAGCGGGGAGCGGACAGGGGTCACCGGGGAGCTGTTTTTT.

The CDR3 spells CASSLTLNNEQFF. CDR3 in DNA: TGCGCCAGCAGCCTCACTCTAAACAATGAGCAGTTCTTC. The chain employs TRBV10-1 and TRBJ2-1; no clear D. The CDR3 extends over 13 amino acids. CDR1 WNHNN and CDR2 SYGVQD come from the germline V gene (reference sequence). V was shortened by 6 bases and J by 5 bases, with 11 bases between the two germline ends.

The chain has TRBV10-2 and TRBJ1-1, with a possible D match to TRBD1 (5 bases). Germline CDR1 is WSHSY and CDR2 is SAAADI. This CDR3 has 14 residues. V was shortened by 10 bases and J by 0 bases, with 15 bases between the two germline ends. CDR3 residues: CATSIGAMNTEAFF. The CDR3 coding sequence is TGCGCCACTTCGATAGGGGCTATGAACACTGAAGCTTTCTTT.

The chain carries TRBV6-1 and TRBJ1-6, with D maybe TRBD1 (6 bases). The germline gives CDR1 MNHNS, CDR2 SASEGT. The CDR3 is made up of 15 amino acids. Trimming pared 1 base from V and 10 bases from J, leaving 14 bases between. The DNA of the CDR3 is TGTGCCAGCAGTGAAGAAACAGGGTTGCGGTCACCCCTCCACTTT. Its translation is CASSEETGLRSPLHF.

The chain is built from TRBV28 and TRBJ1-5; D unclear. V was trimmed by 9 bases and J by 4 bases, leaving 10 bases between them. Germline CDR1 and CDR2: MDHEN and SYDVKM. CDR3 length: 12 amino acids. Here the CDR3 reads CASNGGNQPQHF. As DNA, the CDR3 is TGTGCCAGTAACGGAGGAAATCAGCCCCAGCATTTT.

A few counts support this clone. This chain links TRBV18 with TRBJ2-3; possibly TRBD1 for D (5 bases). V shed 2 bases and J shed 2 bases, with 8 bases lying between them. Per the germline V gene, CDR1 is KGHSH and CDR2 is LQKENI. This CDR3 comprises 14 residues. The CDR3 DNA is TGTGCCAGCTCACCAACAGGTCCCACAGATACGCAGTATTTT. Its translation: CASSPTGPTDTQYF.

This chain links TRBV2 with TRBJ2-7; TRBD1 matches at 7 bases. The CDR3 length is 15 residues. CDR1 is SNHLY, CDR2 FYNNEI, per germline. V shed 7 bases and J 0 bases; nucleotides not matched to a gene: 9. This chain's CDR3 is CASNLYRGPSYEQYF. The CDR3, as DNA: TGTGCCAGCAACCTTTACAGGGGCCCCTCCTACGAGCAGTACTTC.

The gene calls are TRBV18 and TRBJ2-1; the D gene is possibly TRBD1 (5 bases). Trimming pared 6 bases from V and 7 bases from J, leaving 19 bases between. This CDR3 spans 15 amino acids. Germline assignment: CDR1 KGHSH and CDR2 LQKENI. Here the CDR3 DNA reads TGTGCCAGCTCGTTTACACAGGACGGTTTAAATGAGCAGTTCTTC. Its translation: CASSFTQDGLNEQFF.

This chain links TRBV7-6 with TRBJ2-5, with TRBD1 matching 8 bases. The CDR3 length is 18 residues. Unmatched junction bases numbered 13, after V lost 1 base and J lost 3 bases. Germline CDR1 is SGHVS and CDR2 is FNYEAQ. CDR3 in amino acids: CASSLEGVSRGPKETQYF. CDR3 coding DNA: TGTGCCAGCAGCTTAGAGGGTGTCAGCAGGGGGCCAAAAGAGACCCAGTACTTC.

This chain uses TRBV20-1 with TRBJ1-1, with a possible D match to TRBD1 (5 bases). The CDR3 has 14 residues. CDR1 is DFQATT, CDR2 SNEGSKA, per germline (reference sequence). The V end lost 3 bases, the J end lost 1 base, and 12 bases lay between the germline ends. This CDR3 is CSASDQGTNTEAFF. CDR3 in DNA: TGCAGTGCTAGTGACCAGGGAACGAACACTGAAGCTTTCTTT.